This section outlines one T cell receptor beta chain sequence together with its context. Its antigen is unknown. Peripheral blood from each donor was collected in a volume of roughly 9.8 milliliters. Isolating PBMCs gave at least 7 million of these cells per sample. The sample is drawn from a study of blood T cells in healthy people across ages. Notes on the study in general: CMV status of donors was unknown, possibly confounding expanded clonotype changes.

A sample-barcoded 5' primer and a J-beta primer mix were used in a second PCR of about 7 to 12 cycles. TCRdb fed the 5' RACE reads into MiXCR, producing one record per CDR3 protein. The sample has about 1.5 million distinct CDR3 sequences; 42% are singletons. CDR1 is DFQATT, CDR2 SNEGSKA, per germline (reference sequence). The trim removed 4 bases at V and 3 bases at J, leaving 11 bases unmatched. This CDR3 contains 15 residues. What was sequenced was blood. This sequence originates from a young woman in good health. The V call is TRBV20-1, the J call TRBJ2-7; 8 bases line up with TRBD2. The CDR3 sequence: CSANILLAGVYEQYF. The DNA for the CDR3 is TGCAGTGCTAACATTTTGCTAGCGGGTGTCTACGAGCAGTACTTC.